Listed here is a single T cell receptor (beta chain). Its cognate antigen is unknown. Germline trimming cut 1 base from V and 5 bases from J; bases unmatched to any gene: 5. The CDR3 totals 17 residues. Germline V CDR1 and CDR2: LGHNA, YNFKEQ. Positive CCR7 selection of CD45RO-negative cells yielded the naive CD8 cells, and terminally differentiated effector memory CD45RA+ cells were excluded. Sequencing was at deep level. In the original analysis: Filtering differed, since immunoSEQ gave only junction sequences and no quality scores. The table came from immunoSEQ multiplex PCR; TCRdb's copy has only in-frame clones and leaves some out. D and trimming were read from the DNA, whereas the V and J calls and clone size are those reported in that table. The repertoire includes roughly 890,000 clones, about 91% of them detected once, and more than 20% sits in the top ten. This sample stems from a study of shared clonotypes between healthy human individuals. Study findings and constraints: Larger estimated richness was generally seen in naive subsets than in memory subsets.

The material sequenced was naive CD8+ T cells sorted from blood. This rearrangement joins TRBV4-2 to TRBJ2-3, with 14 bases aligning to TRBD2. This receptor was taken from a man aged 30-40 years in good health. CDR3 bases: TGTGCCAGCAGCCAAGGACTAGCGGGAGGGCCAGGAGATACGCAGTATTTT. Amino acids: CASSQGLAGGPGDTQYF.